These 23 T cell receptor beta chains were all obtained from the same sample, sequenced in a study of blood T cells in healthy people across ages. Together with a sample-barcoded 5' primer, a J-beta primer mix was included in a second PCR lasting about 6 to 11 cycles. One entry per CDR3 protein results from TCRdb running MiXCR on the 5' RACE reads. The sample records around 970,000 distinct CDR3 sequences, roughly 47% being singletons. The sequencing sample was made of blood. Every receptor here comes from a woman aged 60-75 years in good health.

A single count supports this clonotype. The V gene is TRBV7-6, the J gene TRBJ1-2, with D possibly being TRBD1 (6 bases). Germline V gene lookup returns CDR1 SGHVS and CDR2 FNYEAQ. The CDR3 has 15 amino acids. The V end was cut by 1 base, the J end by 6 bases, with 15 bases between. The CDR3, as DNA: TGTGCCAGCAGCTTAGGCCCTACAGGGTACGATGGCTACACCTTC. Translating it yields CASSLGPTGYDGYTF.

The genes are TRBV9 and TRBJ1-1; 7 nucleotides line up with TRBD1. Germline trimming cut 0 bases from V and 5 bases from J; bases unmatched to any gene: 4. The CDR3 extends over 14 amino acids. Germline CDR1 reads SGDLS; CDR2 reads YYNGEE. CDR3 bases: TGTGCCAGCAGCGTAGGGTCAGGGGGTACTGAAGCTTTCTTT. It is translated as CASSVGSGGTEAFF.

The genes are TRBV7-2 and TRBJ2-1; D ambiguous. CDR3 length equals 14 residues. From germline, CDR1 is SGHTA and CDR2 FQGNSA. With 2 bases removed from V and 7 bases from J, the gap between germline ends came to 12 bases. The CDR3 here is CASSLRVDLNEQFF. DNA for the CDR3: TGTGCCAGCAGCTTAAGGGTAGACCTTAATGAGCAGTTCTTC.

This clonotype was found a few times. The chain uses TRBV6-2 or TRBV6-3 and TRBJ2-7; no clear D gene. The V end lost 5 bases, the J end lost 4 bases, and 12 bases lay between the germline ends. The CDR3 covers 13 residues. Germline assignment: CDR1 MNHEY and CDR2 SVGEGT. CDR3 DNA: TGTGCCAGCAGTAACACCCGCGGATACGAGCAGTACTTC. It is translated as CASSNTRGYEQYF.

This clonotype has only a few counts. The chain has TRBV20-1 and TRBJ2-5; 7 bases map to TRBD2. V shed 1 base and J 1 base; nucleotides not matched to a gene: 3. CDR1 is DFQATT and CDR2 is SNEGSKA in the germline V gene (reference sequence). CDR3 length: 14 amino acids. The CDR3 is CSARGGGIQETQYF. In nucleotides, the CDR3 is TGCAGTGCTAGAGGCGGGGGAATCCAAGAGACCCAGTACTTC.

The chain joins TRBV29-1 to TRBJ1-4, with 9 bases identical to TRBD1. The CDR3 is made up of 14 amino acids. Germline assignment: CDR1 SQVTM and CDR2 ANQGSEA. V shed 6 bases, J shed 5 bases, and the junction held 7 bases outside the gene matches. CDR3 protein: CSVYPGQGNEKLFF. The CDR3 nucleotides read TGCAGCGTATATCCGGGACAGGGAAATGAAAAACTGTTTTTT.

This clonotype was detected only a few times. The chain recombines TRBV10-3 with TRBJ2-3; tentative D call: TRBD2 (5 bases). The V end was cut by 6 bases, the J end by 3 bases, with 7 bases between. The CDR3 is 12 amino acids. Germline CDR1 and CDR2: ENHRY and SYGVKD. CDR3 in DNA: TGTGCCATCAGGGGCGGGACAGATACGCAGTATTTT. Encoded protein: CAIRGGTDTQYF.

The gene calls are TRBV12-3 or TRBV12-4 and TRBJ2-1, with TRBD2 as a possible D gene (5 bases). Gene TRBJ2-7 matches the end of the DNA better, so the J call may be wrong. CDR3 size: 15 residues. The CDR3 loop reads CASARTGSSYNEQYF. CDR3 DNA sequence: TGTGCCAGTGCAAGGACGGGGAGCTCCTACAATGAGCAGTACTTC.

Concerning this clonotype: The junction departs from the called germline gene at one end, perhaps through a read error. The V gene is TRBV4-2, the J gene TRBJ2-7; perhaps TRBD2 as D (5 bases). The germline V gene encodes CDR1 LGHNA and CDR2 YNFKEQ. The CDR3 length is 13 residues. In nucleotides, the CDR3 is TGTGCCAGCAACCAAGAGGGAGCTCTTTCGCTGTACTTC. This translates into CASNQEGALSLYF.

The rearrangement uses TRBV7-9 and TRBJ2-7; no reliable D call. The CDR3 consists of 14 residues. V gave up 5 bases and J gave up 1 base, with 12 bases separating them. Germline CDR1 and CDR2: SEHNR and FQNEAQ (reference sequence). The CDR3: CASSEMGFSYEQYF. DNA for the CDR3: TGTGCCAGCAGCGAAATGGGGTTTTCCTACGAGCAGTACTTC.

This clonotype was counted a few times. The V and J genes are TRBV27 and TRBJ2-3, with D unclear. In germline, CDR1 is MNHEY, CDR2 SMNVEV (reference sequence). CDR3 size: 13 residues. V shed 7 bases and J shed 6 bases, with 14 bases lying between them. The CDR3 region has the DNA TGTGCCAGCATGCAGAACCTCGCGGATACGCAGTATTTT. This sequence encodes CASMQNLADTQYF.

There are a few counts of this clonotype. The chain uses TRBV7-3 and TRBJ1-1; no clear D gene. The CDR3 runs 13 residues. V lost 5 bases and J 11 bases, leaving 18 bases between the germline ends. CDR1 SGHTA and CDR2 FQGTGA come from the germline V gene. The CDR3 DNA reads as TGTGCCAGCAGCCAAGACATGGGTTCATTTGCTTTCTTT. This gives the protein CASSQDMGSFAFF.

This clonotype showed up just once. A much larger clone lies one base from this, so it may be a read error. The V call is TRBV5-5, the J call TRBJ2-6; D possibly corresponds to TRBD1 (6 bases). V was pared by 0 bases and J by 2 bases, with 12 bases between. This CDR3 region has 17 residues. CDR1 and CDR2 from the germline V gene are SGHKS and YYEKEE (reference sequence). In DNA form, the CDR3 reads TGTGCCAGCAGCTTGGGACAGGTTATCCCTGGGGCCAACGTCCTGACTTTC. Translated: CASSLGQVIPGANVLTF.

CDR3 sequence reads: CASSQTSVEETQYF. The CDR3 region has the DNA TGTGCCAGCAGCCAAACTAGCGTGGAAGAGACCCAGTACTTC. The chain uses TRBV4-2 and TRBJ2-5, with TRBD2 identical over 7 bases. Germline CDR1 reads LGHNA; CDR2 reads YNFKEQ. The V gene end was trimmed by 2 bases and the J gene end by 3 bases; junction bases not matched to a gene: 3. The CDR3 totals 14 residues.

The V call is TRBV28, the J call TRBJ2-1, with D unclear. CDR1 and CDR2 from the germline V gene are MDHEN and SYDVKM. The CDR3 has 13 residues. V was pared by 6 bases and J by 7 bases, with 13 bases between. DNA for the CDR3: TGTGCCAGCAGCCCACCGCCTCGTAATGAGCAGTTCTTC. This translates into CASSPPPRNEQFF.

This clonotype has a count of ten or more. V usage is TRBV7-9 and J usage is TRBJ2-3; 10 positions agree with TRBD2. The CDR3 has 16 amino acids. Germline-derived CDR1 and CDR2 are SEHNR and FQNEAQ (reference sequence). Germline trimming cut 3 bases from V and 2 bases from J; bases unmatched to any gene: 5. The CDR3 DNA is TGTGCCAGCAGCTTGGATCTAGCGGGAGTCACAGATACGCAGTATTTT. This encodes CASSLDLAGVTDTQYF.

In its sample, this clonotype was seen a few times. This rearrangement joins TRBV5-1 to TRBJ2-4; 7 bases fit TRBD2. Trimming cost V 0 bases and J 1 base; bases outside gene matches: 4. Germline lookup yields CDR1 SGHRS and CDR2 YFSETQ. The length of the CDR3 is 16 residues. The CDR3 DNA reads TGCGCCAGCAGCTTGGTTGCGGGAGCTGCCAAAAACATTCAGTACTTC. This gives the protein CASSLVAGAAKNIQYF.

The chain is built from TRBV4-2 and TRBJ2-7, with D tentatively TRBD1 (5 bases). The V gene's germline CDR1 is LGHNA and CDR2 YNFKEQ. V was cut by 4 bases and J by 3 bases, with 16 bases left in between. This CDR3 comprises 15 residues. The CDR3 spells CASSPVGRVGYEQYF. The DNA for the CDR3 is TGTGCCAGCAGCCCGGTGGGCAGGGTCGGCTACGAGCAGTACTTC.

The chain is built from TRBV7-9 and TRBJ1-2; D unclear. CDR3 length: 14 amino acids. The V end lost 5 bases, the J end lost 2 bases, and 12 bases lay between the germline ends. The germline V gene encodes CDR1 SEHNR and CDR2 FQNEAQ (reference sequence). The CDR3 here is CASSPPVGNYGYTF. The DNA for the CDR3 is TGTGCCAGCAGCCCTCCAGTAGGCAACTATGGCTACACCTTC.

The genes are TRBV5-6 and TRBJ2-7; 7 nucleotides match TRBD2. There are 16 residues in the CDR3. V lost 4 bases and J lost 12; bases outside the gene matches: 22. The germline CDR1 and CDR2 sequences are SGHDT and YYEEEE. In DNA form, the CDR3 reads TGTGCCAGCAGCACTAAAGCGGGGTTCGTGGTCGGGACCCGGTACTTC. Its translation is CASSTKAGFVVGTRYF.

As DNA, the CDR3 is TGCAGTGCTAGAGTCAGGGTTACCTACAATGAGCAGTTCTTC. Protein: CSARVRVTYNEQFF. This rearrangement joins TRBV20-1 to TRBJ2-1, with TRBD1 as a possible D gene (5 bases). Germline-derived CDR1 and CDR2 are DFQATT and SNEGSKA (reference sequence). V lost 1 base to trimming and J lost 2 bases, with 9 bases between them. The CDR3 is 14 amino acids.

This clonotype turned up a few times. The genes are TRBV4-2 and TRBJ1-1; D remains ambiguous. The CDR3 loop spans 16 amino acids. The V end was cut by 4 bases, the J end by 4 bases, with 19 bases between. Germline V gene sequence: CDR1 LGHNA, CDR2 YNFKEQ. The CDR3 loop reads CASSLSLSTMGTEAFF. In DNA, the CDR3 is TGTGCCAGCAGCCTGTCACTGTCAACTATGGGCACTGAAGCTTTCTTT.

J is TRBJ2-5 and V is TRBV15; 13 nucleotides line up with TRBD2. The J call is doubtful: the DNA matches TRBJ2-7 better. This CDR3 is built from 14 residues. Germline CDR1 and CDR2: LNHNV and YYDKDF (reference sequence). The CDR3 bases are TGTGCCACCAACAGGGGACTAGCGGGGTACGAGCAGTACTTC. Translating gives CATNRGLAGYEQYF.